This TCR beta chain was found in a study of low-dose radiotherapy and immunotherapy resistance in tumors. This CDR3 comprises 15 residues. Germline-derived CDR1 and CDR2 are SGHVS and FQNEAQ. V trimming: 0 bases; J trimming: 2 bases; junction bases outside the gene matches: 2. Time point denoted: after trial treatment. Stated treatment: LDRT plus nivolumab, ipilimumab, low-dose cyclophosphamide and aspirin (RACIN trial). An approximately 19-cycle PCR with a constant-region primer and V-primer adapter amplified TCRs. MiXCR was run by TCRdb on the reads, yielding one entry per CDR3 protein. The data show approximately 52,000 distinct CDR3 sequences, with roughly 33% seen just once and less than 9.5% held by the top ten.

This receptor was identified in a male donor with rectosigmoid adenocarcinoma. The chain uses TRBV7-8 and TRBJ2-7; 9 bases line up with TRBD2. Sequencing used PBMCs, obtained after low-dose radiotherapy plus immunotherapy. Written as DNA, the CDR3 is TGTGCCAGCAGCTTAGCTAGCGGGGGACCCTACGAGCAGTACTTC. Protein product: CASSLASGGPYEQYF.